The rows below give T cell receptor beta chains drawn from one sample of a study of human T cells and chemical hapten exposure. One entry per CDR3 protein results from TCRdb running MiXCR on the RACE reads. The sample yields about 360,000 distinct CDR3 sequences, under 8% seen once. The sequencing here drew on whole blood, taken in connection with sensitization to the hapten diphenylcyclopropenone (DPC). The receptors come from a woman under 30 with alopecia areata. Some clones in this sample may be carry-over from other donors' samples. Both conserved end residues are part of each CDR3. A D gene is named only where the DNA matches it firmly. Only part of the rows carry a size: once, few, many, or a class if the clone is expanded.

D,size,length,V,J,CDR3,DNA
TRBD1,many,16,TRBV7-8,TRBJ2-4,CASSHGQGGAKNIQYF,TGTGCCAGCAGCCACGGACAGGGGGGGGCCAAAAACATTCAGTACTTC
.,many,12,TRBV7-9,TRBJ2-7,CASSPDYRGQYF,TGTGCCAGCAGCCCGGACTACAGAGGGCAGTACTTC
.,few,16,TRBV3-1,TRBJ1-1,CASSQALRGAVGEAFF,TGTGCCAGCAGCCAAGCCCTTCGGGGGGCGGTTGGTGAAGCTTTCTTT
.,.,15,TRBV11-2,TRBJ2-7,CASSLDHRLSHEQYF,TGTGCCAGCAGCTTAGATCATCGCCTGAGCCACGAGCAGTACTTC
.,.,15,TRBV3-1,TRBJ2-7,CASSQDGKGRYEQYF,TGTGCCAGCAGCCAAGATGGGAAAGGGCGCTACGAGCAGTACTTC
.,.,13,TRBV6-5,TRBJ1-5,CASSRTLLGPQHF,TGTGCCAGCAGTCGGACCCTCTTGGGGCCCCAGCATTTT
.,few,15,TRBV10-2,TRBJ1-6,CASSEWTEPNSPLHF,TGCGCCAGCAGTGAGTGGACAGAGCCCAATTCACCCCTCCACTTT
.,many,11,TRBV6-5,TRBJ2-1,CASSRDNEQFF,TGTGCCAGCAGTCGGGACAATGAGCAGTTCTTC
.,.,14,TRBV2,TRBJ1-5,CASSGPRSTQPQHF,TGTGCCAGCAGTGGGCCAAGGTCCACACAGCCCCAGCATTTT
TRBD1,.,15,TRBV28,TRBJ2-1,CASSPGQGVVNEQFF,TGTGCCAGCAGTCCCGGACAGGGAGTTGTGAATGAGCAGTTCTTC
TRBD1,.,14,TRBV6-6,TRBJ1-5,CASEPQGASQPQHF,TGTGCCAGTGAACCACAGGGGGCAAGTCAGCCCCAGCATTTT
.,.,14,TRBV6-5,TRBJ2-7,CASSSPGAAYEQYF,TGTGCCAGCAGCTCCCCAGGGGCAGCCTACGAGCAGTACTTC
.,.,14,TRBV13,TRBJ2-5,CASSWRGRQETQYF,TGTGCCAGCAGCTGGCGGGGCCGCCAAGAGACCCAGTACTTC
TRBD1,few,12,TRBV12-3/TRBV12-4,TRBJ1-2,CASSRGLSGYTF,TGTGCCAGCAGTAGGGGGCTTTCTGGCTACACCTTC
TRBD1,.,15,TRBV29-1,TRBJ1-1,CSVLGQVMMNTEAFF,TGCAGCGTTCTGGGACAGGTTATGATGAACACTGAAGCTTTCTTT
TRBD1,few,14,TRBV12-3/TRBV12-4,TRBJ1-1,CASSLRDRDTEAFF,TGTGCCAGCAGTCTCCGGGACAGGGACACTGAAGCTTTCTTT
.,few,15,TRBV28,TRBJ2-7,CASTTALGVGYEQYF,TGTGCCAGCACCACCGCGTTAGGGGTCGGGTACGAGCAGTACTTC
TRBD1,few,13,TRBV6-4,TRBJ1-2,CARGPGQGDGYTF,TGTGCCAGGGGCCCGGGACAGGGGGATGGCTACACCTTC
TRBD1,few,15,TRBV27,TRBJ1-3,CASRAPGGPGNTIYF,TGTGCCAGCAGAGCTCCAGGGGGCCCGGGAAACACCATATATTTT
TRBD2,many,17,TRBV7-9,TRBJ2-4,CASSPRLAEFNRDIQYF,TGTGCCAGCAGCCCTAGACTAGCGGAGTTCAACCGGGACATTCAGTACTTC
.,.,15,TRBV24-1,TRBJ1-2,CATSDSSSNNYGYTF,TGTGCCACCAGTGATTCTTCGTCAAATAACTATGGCTACACCTTC
.,few,15,TRBV20-1,TRBJ1-5,CSARSGSPPNQPQHF,TGCAGTGCTAGATCAGGGAGCCCCCCCAATCAGCCCCAGCATTTT
.,many,11,TRBV20-1,TRBJ1-2,CSALRRNGYTF,TGCAGTGCTTTAAGGCGCAATGGCTACACCTTC
TRBD1,many,13,TRBV11-2,TRBJ1-1,CASSPRGQREAFF,TGTGCCAGCAGCCCACGGGGACAGAGAGAAGCTTTCTTT
.,few,14,TRBV6-5,TRBJ1-3,CASSHRVAGNTIYF,TGTGCCAGCAGTCACAGGGTGGCTGGAAACACCATATATTTT
.,few,13,TRBV7-9,TRBJ2-3,CASTRGEGNTQYF,TGTGCCAGCACGAGAGGGGAAGGGAATACGCAGTATTTT
.,few,15,TRBV3-1,TRBJ1-1,CASSQDEAVSPEAFF,TGTGCCAGCAGCCAAGATGAGGCGGTCTCTCCTGAAGCTTTCTTT
TRBD1,.,16,TRBV18,TRBJ2-7,CASSRGDRALRNEQYF,TGTGCCAGCTCTCGAGGGGACAGGGCTCTCCGGAACGAGCAGTACTTC
.,.,16,TRBV6-1,TRBJ2-2,CASSIQGRANTGELFF,TGTGCCAGCAGTATACAGGGGAGGGCGAACACCGGGGAGCTGTTTTTT
.,few,14,TRBV12-3/TRBV12-4,TRBJ2-7,CASSSRAGTYEQYF,TGTGCCAGCAGTTCCCGGGCAGGCACCTACGAGCAGTACTTC
.,few,12,TRBV2,TRBJ2-4,CASSELRNIQYF,TGTGCCAGCAGTGAACTTAGAAACATTCAGTACTTC